This is a list of T cell receptor beta chains from one sample in a study of T-cell reconstitution after alpha-beta-depleted transplantation in children. From the PCR reads, TCRdb called clonotypes with MiXCR, one entry per CDR3 protein. The data hold roughly 120,000 distinct CDR3 sequences, with about 9.4% observed a single time. The sample in question was PBMCs, obtained before TCRalphabeta/CD19-depleted stem cell transplant. The receptors here all came from a boy aged 2 to 9 with acute lymphoblastic leukemia, due to receive a stem cell transplant. The CDR3 runs from the conserved cysteine through the conserved F or W. The order of the fields is D gene, V gene, J gene, clone size, CDR3 protein, CDR3 DNA. D genes are given only for firm matches. Not all rows give a size; the values are once, few, many and, for expanded clones, a class.

D gene: NA
V gene: TRBV6-2/TRBV6-3
J gene: TRBJ2-7
clone size: few
CDR3 protein: CASSSPGRGSYEQYF
CDR3 DNA: TGTGCCAGCAGTTCCCCGGGACGAGGCTCCTACGAGCAGTACTTC

D gene: NA
V gene: TRBV18
J gene: TRBJ2-2
clone size: few
CDR3 protein: CASSPQGVANTGELFF
CDR3 DNA: TGTGCCAGCTCACCACAGGGTGTCGCGAACACCGGGGAGCTGTTTTTT

D gene: NA
V gene: TRBV23-1
J gene: TRBJ2-6
clone size: few
CDR3 protein: CASSQSRETTGLAGANVLTF
CDR3 DNA: TGCGCCAGCAGTCAATCACGGGAGACGACAGGGCTGGCCGGGGCCAACGTCCTGACTTTC

D gene: TRBD2
V gene: TRBV20-1
J gene: TRBJ2-1
clone size: NA
CDR3 protein: CSARDLFSGGLSYNEQFF
CDR3 DNA: TGCAGTGCTAGAGATCTGTTTAGCGGGGGGCTCTCCTACAATGAGCAGTTCTTC

D gene: NA
V gene: TRBV10-3
J gene: TRBJ2-5
clone size: few
CDR3 protein: CAISELDRTPYQETQYF
CDR3 DNA: TGTGCCATCAGTGAGTTAGATCGAACCCCGTACCAAGAGACCCAGTACTTC

D gene: TRBD2
V gene: TRBV28
J gene: TRBJ2-3
clone size: few
CDR3 protein: CASSTQTIAGGRSTDTQYF
CDR3 DNA: TGTGCCAGCAGCACTCAGACTATAGCGGGAGGGCGGAGCACAGATACGCAGTATTTT

D gene: TRBD1
V gene: TRBV20-1
J gene: TRBJ1-6
clone size: few
CDR3 protein: CSAPTGRGQSIASPLHF
CDR3 DNA: TGCAGTGCTCCCACTGGCAGGGGGCAATCCATAGCTTCACCCCTCCACTTT

D gene: NA
V gene: TRBV20-1
J gene: TRBJ2-1
clone size: many
CDR3 protein: CSARDWRGRYNEQFF
CDR3 DNA: TGCAGTGCTAGGGACTGGCGGGGCCGCTACAATGAGCAGTTCTTC

D gene: NA
V gene: TRBV12-3/TRBV12-4
J gene: TRBJ2-5
clone size: many
CDR3 protein: CASSLHGQETQYF
CDR3 DNA: TGTGCCAGCAGTTTACACGGGCAAGAGACCCAGTACTTC

D gene: NA
V gene: TRBV5-1
J gene: TRBJ1-2
clone size: few
CDR3 protein: CASSLREPNYGYTF
CDR3 DNA: TGCGCCAGCAGCTTGCGGGAACCCAACTATGGCTACACCTTC

D gene: NA
V gene: TRBV6-1
J gene: TRBJ1-5
clone size: NA
CDR3 protein: CASSEDDRRHQPQHF
CDR3 DNA: TGTGCCAGCAGCGAAGATGACAGGAGGCATCAGCCCCAGCATTTT

D gene: NA
V gene: TRBV5-1
J gene: TRBJ2-3
clone size: few
CDR3 protein: CASSWGTPEGAQYF
CDR3 DNA: TGCGCCAGCAGCTGGGGGACTCCTGAAGGAGCGCAGTATTTT

D gene: TRBD2
V gene: TRBV20-1
J gene: TRBJ2-3
clone size: many
CDR3 protein: CSARGAGLGPTDTQYF
CDR3 DNA: TGCAGTGCTAGAGGAGCAGGACTAGGTCCCACAGATACGCAGTATTTT

D gene: NA
V gene: TRBV18
J gene: TRBJ2-3
clone size: NA
CDR3 protein: CASSPEGLTDTQYF
CDR3 DNA: TGTGCCAGCTCACCAGAGGGTCTGACAGATACGCAGTATTTT

D gene: NA
V gene: TRBV5-1
J gene: TRBJ2-1
clone size: many
CDR3 protein: CASSLELRYEQFF
CDR3 DNA: TGCGCCAGCAGCTTGGAACTCCGGTATGAGCAGTTCTTC

D gene: TRBD1
V gene: TRBV5-1
J gene: TRBJ2-2
clone size: many
CDR3 protein: CASSLAEEPGGLGELFF
CDR3 DNA: TGCGCCAGCAGCTTGGCTGAGGAGCCAGGGGGCCTCGGGGAGCTGTTTTTT

D gene: TRBD2
V gene: TRBV28
J gene: TRBJ2-3
clone size: NA
CDR3 protein: CASGALAGSTDTQYF
CDR3 DNA: TGTGCCAGCGGTGCCTTAGCGGGAAGCACAGATACGCAGTATTTT

D gene: NA
V gene: TRBV11-2
J gene: TRBJ1-3
clone size: few
CDR3 protein: CASSLSGPGNTIYF
CDR3 DNA: TGTGCCAGCAGCTTATCCGGGCCCGGAAACACCATATATTTT

D gene: NA
V gene: TRBV20-1
J gene: TRBJ2-1
clone size: many
CDR3 protein: CSARDIRKDNEQFF
CDR3 DNA: TGCAGTGCTAGAGATATACGGAAAGACAATGAGCAGTTCTTC

D gene: TRBD1
V gene: TRBV5-1
J gene: TRBJ1-3
clone size: few
CDR3 protein: CASSVTGNSGNTIYF
CDR3 DNA: TGCGCCAGCAGCGTGACAGGGAACTCTGGAAACACCATATATTTT

D gene: NA
V gene: TRBV12-3/TRBV12-4
J gene: TRBJ1-1
clone size: many
CDR3 protein: CASRQTWNTEAFF
CDR3 DNA: TGTGCCAGCAGACAAACATGGAACACTGAAGCTTTCTTT

D gene: NA
V gene: TRBV3-1
J gene: TRBJ2-5
clone size: NA
CDR3 protein: CASSSKPPAEETQYF
CDR3 DNA: TGTGCCAGCAGTTCGAAGCCTCCTGCGGAAGAGACCCAGTACTTC

D gene: NA
V gene: TRBV20-1
J gene: TRBJ1-6
clone size: NA
CDR3 protein: CSARGGGSWYNSPLHF
CDR3 DNA: TGCAGTGCTAGGGGGGGGGGCTCGTGGTATAATTCACCCCTCCACTTT

D gene: TRBD2
V gene: TRBV27
J gene: TRBJ2-1
clone size: NA
CDR3 protein: CASSGLAGTNEQFF
CDR3 DNA: TGTGCCAGCTCGGGACTAGCGGGCACCAATGAGCAGTTCTTC

D gene: NA
V gene: TRBV7-2
J gene: TRBJ2-3
clone size: many
CDR3 protein: CASSLDGRSTDTQYF
CDR3 DNA: TGTGCCAGCAGCTTAGACGGGCGGAGCACAGATACGCAGTATTTT

D gene: TRBD2
V gene: TRBV4-1
J gene: TRBJ2-1
clone size: few
CDR3 protein: CASSPGTSGGIGSYNEQFF
CDR3 DNA: TGCGCCAGCAGCCCCGGGACTAGCGGGGGAATAGGCTCCTACAATGAGCAGTTCTTC

D gene: TRBD2
V gene: TRBV20-1
J gene: TRBJ2-7
clone size: NA
CDR3 protein: CSTKTQLAGGSFYEQYF
CDR3 DNA: TGCAGTACCAAAACCCAACTAGCGGGAGGATCTTTCTACGAGCAGTACTTC

D gene: TRBD1
V gene: TRBV11-2
J gene: TRBJ2-5
clone size: NA
CDR3 protein: CASSRDSGRRETQYF
CDR3 DNA: TGTGCCAGCAGCAGGGACAGCGGCAGGCGAGAGACCCAGTACTTC

D gene: NA
V gene: TRBV12-3/TRBV12-4
J gene: TRBJ2-7
clone size: many
CDR3 protein: CASSFRGRSDYEQYF
CDR3 DNA: TGTGCCAGCAGTTTCAGGGGCAGGTCGGACTACGAGCAGTACTTC

D gene: NA
V gene: TRBV18
J gene: TRBJ2-7
clone size: NA
CDR3 protein: CASSPGGGHPYEQYF
CDR3 DNA: TGTGCCAGCTCACCAGGCGGGGGCCACCCCTACGAGCAGTACTTC

D gene: NA
V gene: TRBV6-6
J gene: TRBJ2-7
clone size: few
CDR3 protein: CASSSLGEQYF
CDR3 DNA: TGTGCCAGCAGTTCCCTGGGAGAGCAGTACTTC

D gene: TRBD1
V gene: TRBV20-1
J gene: TRBJ1-6
clone size: few
CDR3 protein: CSATQGNSPLHF
CDR3 DNA: TGCAGTGCCACACAGGGGAATTCACCCCTCCACTTT

D gene: NA
V gene: TRBV3-1
J gene: TRBJ2-2
clone size: NA
CDR3 protein: CASSQNRGRQFGAGELFF
CDR3 DNA: TGTGCCAGCAGCCAAAACCGCGGTCGGCAGTTTGGGGCCGGGGAGCTGTTTTTT

D gene: TRBD2
V gene: TRBV7-9
J gene: TRBJ2-1
clone size: few
CDR3 protein: CASRISGRAAEQFF
CDR3 DNA: TGTGCCAGCAGGATAAGCGGGAGGGCCGCTGAGCAGTTCTTC

D gene: NA
V gene: TRBV24-1
J gene: TRBJ2-5
clone size: few
CDR3 protein: CATSVAGEETQYF
CDR3 DNA: TGTGCCACCAGTGTTGCAGGGGAAGAGACCCAGTACTTC

D gene: NA
V gene: TRBV5-6
J gene: TRBJ2-1
clone size: NA
CDR3 protein: CASSLDVGEGNEQFF
CDR3 DNA: TGTGCCAGCAGCTTGGATGTGGGAGAGGGCAATGAGCAGTTCTTC

D gene: NA
V gene: TRBV5-5
J gene: TRBJ2-3
clone size: NA
CDR3 protein: CATSTAYHTDTQYF
CDR3 DNA: TGTGCCACCTCGACGGCTTACCACACAGATACGCAGTATTTT

D gene: NA
V gene: TRBV29-1
J gene: TRBJ2-5
clone size: many
CDR3 protein: CSVAQGVGQETQYF
CDR3 DNA: TGCAGCGTTGCCCAGGGTGTTGGCCAAGAGACCCAGTACTTC

D gene: NA
V gene: TRBV5-1
J gene: TRBJ2-7
clone size: many
CDR3 protein: CASSYLFGNYEQYF
CDR3 DNA: TGCGCCAGCAGCTACCTTTTTGGGAACTACGAGCAGTACTTC

D gene: NA
V gene: TRBV10-3
J gene: TRBJ2-5
clone size: NA
CDR3 protein: CAISPVGQMETQYF
CDR3 DNA: TGTGCCATCAGCCCCGTCGGGCAAATGGAGACCCAGTACTTC